These 20 T cell receptor beta chains originate from one sample sequenced in a study of blood T cell repertoires in COVID-19. Clones were read by immunoSEQ multiplex PCR, and TCRdb kept only the in-frame ones, dropping some. The profile shows fewer than 250,000 clones, about nine tenths of them singletons. Sample: peripheral blood. Receptors were obtained from a man aged 60-69 years who had recovered from COVID-19.

The V gene is TRBV28, the J gene TRBJ2-7, with a tentative D call TRBD2 (6 bases). Trimming shortened V by 6 bases and J by 12 bases, and 21 bases separated the two germline ends. Per germline, CDR1 MDHEN and CDR2 SYDVKM. CDR3 size: 13 residues. The CDR3 DNA reads as TGTGCCAGCAGGCGCCCGGGGGAGACCTCGGCGTACTTC. Translated: CASRRPGETSAYF.

The chain combines TRBV6-5 with TRBJ2-7; D perhaps matches TRBD1 (5 bases). The V gene lost 2 bases and the J gene lost 2 bases, with 10 bases spanning the gap. This CDR3 is 14 amino acids long. The V gene's germline CDR1 is MNHEY and CDR2 SVGAGI. The CDR3 region has the DNA TGTGCCAGCAGTTACGACAGCATTACCTACGAGCAGTACTTC. Translation: CASSYDSITYEQYF.

The genes are TRBV5-1 and TRBJ2-7; D remains ambiguous. Germline V gene sequence: CDR1 SGHRS, CDR2 YFSETQ. V lost 0 bases to trimming and J lost 3 bases, with 13 bases between them. This CDR3 region has 15 residues. The CDR3 region is CASSLGPGADYEQYF. The CDR3 DNA reads TGCGCCAGCAGCTTGGGTCCCGGCGCGGACTACGAGCAGTACTTC.

J is TRBJ1-1 and V is TRBV5-1; D remains ambiguous. The germline V gene encodes CDR1 SGHRS and CDR2 YFSETQ. There are 12 residues in the CDR3. V lost 0 bases and J lost 8, with 8 bases in between. For the CDR3, the DNA is TGCGCCAGCAGCTTGGAATCGAGGGAAGCTTTCTTT. Amino acid sequence: CASSLESREAFF.

CDR3 residues: CASSQDPGHNQPQHF. The DNA for the CDR3 is TGCGCCAGCAGCCAAGATCCAGGGCATAATCAGCCCCAGCATTTT. The V and J genes are TRBV4-3 and TRBJ1-5; D possibly corresponds to TRBD1 (5 bases). V lost 0 bases to trimming and J lost 4 bases, with 10 bases between them. CDR1 is LGHNA, CDR2 YSLEER, per germline. The CDR3 is 15 residues long.

The chain joins TRBV15 to TRBJ2-1; possible D gene TRBD1, 6 bases. Germline V gene lookup returns CDR1 LNHNV and CDR2 YYDKDF (reference sequence). V was pared by 0 bases and J by 4 bases, with 10 bases between. This CDR3 is built from 15 residues. CDR3 coding DNA: TGTGCCACCAGCAGAGAACAGGGACCGTACAATGAGCAGTTCTTC. Its protein is CATSREQGPYNEQFF.

The chain recombines TRBV7-3 with TRBJ2-7; D gene unclear. The V end lost 5 bases, the J end lost 2 bases, and 10 bases lay between the germline ends. Germline V gives CDR1 SGHTA, CDR2 FQGTGA. The CDR3 is 13 amino acids. The CDR3 is CASSRTPTYEQYF. In DNA form, the CDR3 reads TGTGCCAGCAGCCGAACACCAACCTACGAGCAGTACTTC.

CDR3 residues: CASSQRTGGYEQYF. The DNA for the CDR3 is TGTGCCAGCAGCCAAAGGACAGGGGGCTACGAGCAGTACTTC. The V call is TRBV11-2, the J call TRBJ2-7; 10 nucleotides match TRBD1. CDR1 SGHAT and CDR2 FQNNGV come from the germline V gene. This CDR3 region has 14 residues. The J segment lost 3 bases and the V segment lost 5 bases, leaving 4 bases of the junction unmatched.

The V and J genes are TRBV19 and TRBJ2-2; 9 bases are shared with TRBD1. This CDR3 has 15 amino acids. The V and J ends lost 5 bases and 3 bases, in that order; junction bases with no gene match: 4. Germline values: CDR1 LNHDA, CDR2 SQIVND (reference sequence). The CDR3, as DNA: TGTGCCAGTAGTCCACAGGGGGCAGACACCGGGGAGCTGTTTTTT. Residues: CASSPQGADTGELFF.

The chain recombines TRBV5-8 with TRBJ2-7; TRBD1 agrees at 8 bases. Germline V gives CDR1 SGHTS, CDR2 YDEGEE. Trimming removed 2 bases from V and 0 bases from J; junction bases left unmatched: 4. The CDR3 has 15 amino acids. The CDR3 coding sequence is TGTGCCAGCAGCTTCAACAGGGGGAGCTCCTACGAGCAGTACTTC. It translates to CASSFNRGSSYEQYF.

The chain is built from TRBV6-2 or TRBV6-3 and TRBJ2-7, with TRBD2 as a possible D gene (5 bases). From germline, CDR1 is MNHEY and CDR2 SVGEGT. With 2 bases removed from V and 0 bases from J, the gap between germline ends came to 17 bases. The CDR3 totals 17 residues. CDR3: CASSYQLERGSSYEQYF. In DNA, the CDR3 is TGTGCCAGCAGTTACCAACTAGAACGCGGTAGCTCCTACGAGCAGTACTTC.

The chain links TRBV19 to TRBJ2-5; 10 bases align to TRBD2. J lost 5 bases, V lost 6 bases, and 6 bases had no gene match. Germline V gives CDR1 LNHDA, CDR2 SQIVND (reference sequence). The CDR3 spans 14 residues. In DNA, the CDR3 is TGTGCCAGTAGACCTAGCGGGAGAGGGGAGACCCAGTACTTC. Amino acids: CASRPSGRGETQYF. The whole variable domain, filled in from reference TRBV19 and TRBJ2-5, reads DGGITQSPKYLFRKEGQNVTLSCEQNLNHDAMYWYRQDPGQGLRLIYYSQIVNDFQKGDIAEGYSVSREKKESFPLTVTSAQKNPTAFYLCASRPSGRGETQYFGPGTRLLVL.

V and J are TRBV10-3 and TRBJ1-1; the match to TRBD1 covers 8 bases. Germline loops: CDR1 ENHRY, CDR2 SYGVKD. V dropped 3 bases and J dropped 5; count of bases not matched to a gene: 2. The CDR3 covers 13 residues. The CDR3 loop is CAISENRGTEAFF. Here the CDR3 DNA reads TGTGCCATCAGTGAAAACAGGGGGACTGAAGCTTTCTTT.

The chain uses TRBV7-9 and TRBJ1-4; unclear D gene. This CDR3 is 15 amino acids long. V was shortened by 0 bases and J by 0 bases, with 5 bases between the two germline ends. Germline V gene lookup returns CDR1 SEHNR and CDR2 FQNEAQ (reference sequence). The CDR3 loop reads CASSLAAATNEKLFF. In DNA form, the CDR3 reads TGTGCCAGCAGCTTAGCAGCCGCAACTAATGAAAAACTGTTTTTT.

The chain links TRBV18 to TRBJ2-3; weak D call: TRBD2 (6 bases). V lost 5 bases, J lost 0 bases, and 15 bases lay in between. Germline CDR1 reads KGHSH; CDR2 reads LQKENI. This CDR3 contains 16 residues. The CDR3 reads CASSAGTFTSTDTQYF. In nucleotides, the CDR3 is TGTGCCAGCTCAGCCGGGACTTTTACTAGCACAGATACGCAGTATTTT. The full variable domain, its missing parts supplied by reference TRBV18 and TRBJ2-3, is NAGVMQNPRHLVRRRGQEARLRCSPMKGHSHVYWYRQLPEEGLKFMVYLQKENIIDESGMPKERFSAEFPKEGPSILRIQQVVRGDSAAYFCASSAGTFTSTDTQYFGPGTRLTVL.

V gene TRBV6-2 or TRBV6-3 combines with J gene TRBJ1-5, with TRBD1 matching 7 bases. The CDR3 covers 13 residues. The V and J ends lost 2 bases and 6 bases, in that order; junction bases with no gene match: 1. CDR1 is MNHEY and CDR2 is SVGEGT in the germline V gene. As DNA, the CDR3 is TGTGCCAGCAGTTACAACAGGGGTCAGCCCCAGCATTTT. Its translation is CASSYNRGQPQHF.

V usage is TRBV6-5 and J usage is TRBJ2-5, with 7 bases lining up with TRBD1. With 5 bases clipped from V and 0 bases from J, the junction kept 3 bases outside the gene matches. CDR1 is MNHEY and CDR2 is SVGAGI in the germline V gene. The CDR3 covers 14 residues. The DNA for the CDR3 is TGTGCCAGCAGTCCACAGGGGTACCAAGAGACCCAGTACTTC. Translating it yields CASSPQGYQETQYF.

There are a few counts of this clone. The V and J genes are TRBV25-1 and TRBJ1-3; 7 bases map to TRBD1. This CDR3 comprises 16 residues. Per the germline V gene, CDR1 is MGHDK and CDR2 is SYGVNS. After removal of 5 bases from V and 3 bases from J, the junction contained 10 bases not matched to a gene. CDR3: CASSSNRGVFGNTIYF. The CDR3 DNA reads TGTGCCAGCAGTTCGAACAGGGGTGTCTTTGGAAACACCATATATTTT.

This clone was seen a handful of times. The rearrangement joins TRBV7-6 to TRBJ1-2; possibly TRBD1 for D (6 bases). The germline V gene encodes CDR1 SGHVS and CDR2 FNYEAQ. The CDR3 consists of 14 residues. The V end lost 1 base, the J end lost 5 bases, and 11 bases lay between the germline ends. CDR3 coding DNA: TGTGCCAGCAGCTTAGTACAGGGAAAGTATGGCTACACCTTC. This encodes CASSLVQGKYGYTF.

This chain links TRBV5-8 with TRBJ1-2, with TRBD1 identical over 7 bases. The germline gives CDR1 SGHTS, CDR2 YDEGEE. This CDR3 spans 13 amino acids. Unmatched junction bases numbered 9, after V lost 5 bases and J lost 8 bases. CDR3 residues: CASRKTGANGYTF. The CDR3 nucleotides read TGTGCCAGCAGAAAAACAGGGGCCAACGGCTACACCTTC.